The clone carrying this T cell receptor (beta chain) was picked up a small number of times. Source study methods: Counts of nucleated cells, estimated from reference gene primer amplification, were obtained. The protocol was immunoSEQ multiplex PCR, while the TCRdb copy is restricted to in-frame clones and leaves out a portion. V and J calls and clone size are as listed in that table; D and trimming were resolved from the DNA. The table records tens of thousands of clones, around 77% of them present only once. This CDR3 spans 16 amino acids. Germline loops: CDR1 SGHTA, CDR2 FQGNSA. The ends were cut back, 5 bases at V and 4 bases at J, with 20 bases in the middle. This entry comes from a study of blood T cell repertoires in COVID-19. Study context: Specimens from acute and convalescent COVID-19 originated in the United States, Italy and Spain. The cDNA or gDNA used as material had been derived from T cells, B-cell-depleted T cells, or PBMCs.

This TCR was recovered from a man between 65 and 79 years old with COVID-19, enrolled during active disease. Sequencing was carried out using peripheral blood. The chain employs TRBV7-2 and TRBJ1-2; weak D call: TRBD1 (5 bases). This CDR3 is CASSLLTQGLGYGYTF. The CDR3 nucleotides are TGTGCCAGCAGCCTCTTGACCCAGGGCCTAGGCTATGGCTACACCTTC.